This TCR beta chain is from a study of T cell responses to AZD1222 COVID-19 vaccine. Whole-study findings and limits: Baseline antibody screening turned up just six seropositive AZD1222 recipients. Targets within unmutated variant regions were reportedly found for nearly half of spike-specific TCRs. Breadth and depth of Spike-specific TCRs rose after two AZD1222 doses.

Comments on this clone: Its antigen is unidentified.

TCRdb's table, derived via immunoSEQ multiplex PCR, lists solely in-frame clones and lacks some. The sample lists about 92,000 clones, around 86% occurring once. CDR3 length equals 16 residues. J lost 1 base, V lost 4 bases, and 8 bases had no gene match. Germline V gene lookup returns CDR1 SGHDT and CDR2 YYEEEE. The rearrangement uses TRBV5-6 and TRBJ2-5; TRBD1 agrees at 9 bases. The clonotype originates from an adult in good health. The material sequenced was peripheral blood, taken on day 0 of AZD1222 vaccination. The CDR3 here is CASSLRTGARQETQYF. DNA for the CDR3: TGTGCCAGCAGCCTACGGACAGGGGCACGCCAAGAGACCCAGTACTTC.